A single sample gave rise to the 25 T cell receptor beta chains below, sequenced in a study of cytomegalovirus exposure and HLA in healthy donors. Primers included in the PCR were 60 Vbeta and 13 Jbeta primers. Generated by immunoSEQ multiplex PCR, the TCRdb table keeps only in-frame clones and is missing some. The sample contains under 150,000 clones, around 81% of which appear only once. Sequenced: PBMCs. The receptor source for this set is a woman aged 50 to 60 in good health and CMV-seronegative.

The J gene is TRBJ1-1, the V gene TRBV6-5; D possibly corresponds to TRBD1 (5 bases). This CDR3 contains 15 residues. Per germline, CDR1 MNHEY and CDR2 SVGAGI. V was cut by 4 bases and J by 3 bases, with 15 bases left in between. CDR3 DNA: TGTGCCAGCAGTTCCTGGGGGGATAGGGACACTGAAGCTTTCTTT. Encoded protein: CASSSWGDRDTEAFF.

The chain combines TRBV2 with TRBJ2-3; 10 bases map to TRBD2. V trimming: 6 bases; J trimming: 2 bases; junction bases outside the gene matches: 5. The germline CDR1 and CDR2 sequences are SNHLY and FYNNEI. This CDR3 is 15 amino acids long. Written as DNA, the CDR3 is TGTGCCAGCAGGCTGCTAGCGGGGGCCACAGATACGCAGTATTTT. This translates into CASRLLAGATDTQYF.

This chain uses TRBV28 with TRBJ1-1, with D possibly matching TRBD1 (6 bases). The germline gives CDR1 MDHEN, CDR2 SYDVKM. V was shortened by 2 bases and J by 11 bases, with 9 bases between the two germline ends. The CDR3 is 11 amino acids. The CDR3 DNA reads as TGTGCCAGCAGTTTAAGTACAGGGGCTTTCTTT. This gives the protein CASSLSTGAFF. The complete variable domain, with remaining parts taken from reference TRBV28 and TRBJ1-1, reads DVKVTQSSRYLVKRTGEKVFLECVQDMDHENMFWYRQDPGLGLRLIYFSYDVKMKEKGDIPEGYSVSREKKERFSLILESASTNQTSMYLCASSLSTGAFFGQGTRLTVV.

The rearrangement links TRBV4-3 to TRBJ2-1, with D uncertain. With 0 bases removed from V and 12 bases from J, the gap between germline ends came to 12 bases. The CDR3 totals 13 residues. CDR1 is LGHNA, CDR2 YSLEER, per germline. In nucleotides, the CDR3 is TGCGCCAGCAGCCAAGAAGCCGGGTACTGGCAGTTCTTC. Translating gives CASSQEAGYWQFF.

The chain employs TRBV7-9 and TRBJ1-2; 10 bases align to TRBD1. The CDR3 sequence is 14 residues long. Trimming took 3 bases from V and 6 from J; bases not matched to a gene: 4. Germline V gene sequence: CDR1 SEHNR, CDR2 FQNEAQ (reference sequence). The CDR3 here is CASSLTGGPDGYTF. CDR3 nucleotides: TGTGCCAGCAGCTTGACAGGGGGCCCGGATGGCTACACCTTC.

The chain joins TRBV23-1 to TRBJ2-7; the D gene is possibly TRBD2 (6 bases). TRBV23-1 is an ORF, and what it does is uncertain. The CDR3 consists of 13 residues. Deletions cut 8 bases from V and 2 bases from J, with 13 bases between. CDR3 sequence reads: CASRKAGTYEQYV. The DNA of the CDR3 is TGCGCCAGCCGAAAAGCGGGTACCTACGAGCAGTACGTC.

This chain uses TRBV4-2 with TRBJ1-1; D may be TRBD1 (5 bases). The V end was cut by 0 bases, the J end by 0 bases, with 11 bases between. This CDR3 contains 16 residues. Germline V gives CDR1 LGHNA, CDR2 YNFKEQ. The CDR3 DNA reads TGTGCCAGCAGCCAAGATAGGCGACAGTTGAACACTGAAGCTTTCTTT. Its protein is CASSQDRRQLNTEAFF.

The chain couples TRBV28 to TRBJ1-3; possibly TRBD1 for D (5 bases). This CDR3 region has 14 residues. Germline CDR1 and CDR2: MDHEN and SYDVKM. Trimming took off 8 bases at V and 0 bases at J, with 11 bases between the two ends. CDR3 region: CASRLGHSGNTIYF. The CDR3 DNA reads TGTGCCAGCCGCCTTGGACACTCTGGAAACACCATATATTTT.

The V and J genes are TRBV9 and TRBJ2-3; 8 nucleotides line up with TRBD2. Germline CDR1 and CDR2: SGDLS and YYNGEE. With V trimmed by 5 bases and J by 7 bases, 9 bases remained unmatched. The CDR3 covers 14 residues. CDR3 in amino acids: CASSSGKGSNTQYF. In DNA form, the CDR3 reads TGTGCCAGCAGTAGCGGGAAGGGCAGTAATACGCAGTATTTT.

This chain uses TRBV30 with TRBJ1-1; possible D gene TRBD1, 5 bases. CDR1 is GTSNPN and CDR2 is SVGIG in the germline V gene (reference sequence). V lost 4 bases, J lost 1 base, and 10 bases lay in between. The CDR3 is 13 residues long. As DNA, the CDR3 is TGTGCCTGGATGAACAGGAGGAACACTGAAGCTTTCTTT. It encodes CAWMNRRNTEAFF.

The chain employs TRBV7-6 and TRBJ2-2; 9 nucleotides line up with TRBD1. The CDR3 length is 15 residues. Germline CDR1 SGHVS, CDR2 FNYEAQ. Trimming removed 5 bases from V and 1 base from J; junction bases left unmatched: 2. The DNA for the CDR3 is TGTGCCAGCAGCCAGGGACAGGGGAACACCGGGGAGCTGTTTTTT. Translated: CASSQGQGNTGELFF.

This clone was seen only a few times. V gene TRBV5-1 combines with J gene TRBJ1-1, with unresolved D. The V and J ends lost 4 bases and 4 bases respectively, with 11 bases between them. Germline-derived CDR1 and CDR2 are SGHRS and YFSETQ. There are 13 residues in the CDR3. For the CDR3, the DNA is TGCGCCAGCAGCCAGTGGCCAGGCACTGAAGCTTTCTTT. This codes for CASSQWPGTEAFF.

The J gene is TRBJ1-4, the V gene TRBV19, with TRBD1 as a possible D gene (5 bases). Germline V gene data show CDR1 as LNHDA and CDR2 as SQIVND (reference sequence). Deletions cut 7 bases from V and 6 bases from J, with 15 bases between. The CDR3 is 14 amino acids. The CDR3 sequence is CASMGRALDEKLFF. The DNA for the CDR3 is TGTGCCAGTATGGGCAGGGCGTTGGATGAAAAACTGTTTTTT.

The J gene is TRBJ1-4, the V gene TRBV7-2; no firm D call. Trimming stripped 5 bases from V and 1 base from J, with 2 bases between. CDR1 SGHTA and CDR2 FQGNSA come from the germline V gene. The CDR3 consists of 12 residues. CDR3 protein: CASSLTNEKLFF. The CDR3 DNA reads TGTGCCAGCAGCCTAACTAATGAAAAACTGTTTTTT.

This clone was detected once. The chain carries TRBV27 and TRBJ2-3; 8 positions agree with TRBD1. This CDR3 region has 13 residues. Germline CDR1 MNHEY, CDR2 SMNVEV (reference sequence). Trimming at V came to 7 bases and at J to 6 bases, leaving 6 bases not matched to a gene. The CDR3 reads CASTRTGKDTQYF. For the CDR3, the DNA is TGTGCCAGCACCCGGACAGGGAAGGATACGCAGTATTTT.

This clone has more than one count but fewer than ten. The chain recombines TRBV4-3 with TRBJ2-3; no reliable D call. Per the germline V gene, CDR1 is LGHNA and CDR2 is YSLEER. With 3 bases removed from V and 4 bases from J, the gap between germline ends came to 5 bases. The CDR3 is made up of 12 amino acids. In DNA, the CDR3 is TGCGCCAGCAGCCACAGGTCAGATACGCAGTATTTT. This translates into CASSHRSDTQYF.

The count of this clone is one. The chain is built from TRBV6-6 and TRBJ2-3; 7 bases fit TRBD1. Germline V gene lookup returns CDR1 MNHNY and CDR2 SVGAGI (reference sequence). The CDR3 extends over 16 amino acids. The trim removed 2 bases at V and 0 bases at J, leaving 5 bases unmatched. Here the CDR3 reads CASSYTGQLSTDTQYF. CDR3 sequence (DNA): TGTGCCAGCAGTTACACGGGACAGCTCAGCACAGATACGCAGTATTTT.

V gene TRBV19 combines with J gene TRBJ2-4; possibly TRBD2 for D (5 bases). Deletions cut 5 bases from V and 0 bases from J, with 11 bases between. The CDR3 runs to 15 residues. CDR1 LNHDA and CDR2 SQIVND come from the germline V gene (reference sequence). DNA for the CDR3: TGTGCCAGTAGTTCGAGGGAACTAGCCAAAAACATTCAGTACTTC. This codes for CASSSRELAKNIQYF.

The V and J genes are TRBV4-1 and TRBJ2-1, with D possibly matching TRBD1 (6 bases). The V end lost 4 bases, the J end lost 5 bases, and 15 bases lay between the germline ends. The germline V gene has CDR1 MGHRA and CDR2 YSYEKL. This CDR3 spans 15 amino acids. The CDR3 spells CASSLPGEVHNEQFF. For the CDR3, the DNA is TGCGCCAGCAGCCTTCCAGGGGAAGTCCACAATGAGCAGTTCTTC.

The chain couples TRBV7-2 to TRBJ2-1, with D tentatively TRBD2 (5 bases). This CDR3 has 12 amino acids. V lost 5 bases to trimming and J lost 10 bases, with 12 bases between them. Germline V CDR1 and CDR2: SGHTA, FQGNSA. The CDR3 reads CASSQPSPEQFF. CDR3 nucleotide sequence: TGTGCCAGCAGCCAACCTAGCCCAGAGCAGTTCTTC.

V is TRBV27 and J is TRBJ1-4, with no clear D. Trimming pared 4 bases from V and 5 bases from J, leaving 11 bases between. The germline CDR1 and CDR2 sequences are MNHEY and SMNVEV (reference sequence). The CDR3 length is 14 residues. CDR3 sequence: CASSSWTGNEKLFF. Here the CDR3 DNA reads TGTGCCAGCAGTTCTTGGACGGGGAATGAAAAACTGTTTTTT.

V gene TRBV5-5 combines with J gene TRBJ2-7, with D tentatively TRBD1 (7 bases). Germline V gene lookup returns CDR1 SGHKS and CDR2 YYEKEE (reference sequence). V was pared by 4 bases and J by 7 bases, with 18 bases between. There are 14 residues in the CDR3. DNA for the CDR3: TGTGCCAGCAGCCCCCGGCCAGGGGGGTGGGAGCAGTACTTC. Translating gives CASSPRPGGWEQYF.

The V call is TRBV25-1, the J call TRBJ2-2; weak D call: TRBD1 (5 bases). The CDR3 runs 13 residues. Germline V gene lookup returns CDR1 MGHDK and CDR2 SYGVNS. V was cut by 6 bases and J by 1 base, with 6 bases left in between. The CDR3 here is CASRGQNTGELFF. The CDR3 DNA follows: TGTGCCAGCAGGGGGCAGAACACCGGGGAGCTGTTTTTT. Complete variable domain (other parts from reference TRBV25-1 and TRBJ2-2): EADIYQTPRYLVIGTGKKITLECSQTMGHDKMYWYQQDPGMELHLIHYSYGVNSTEKGDLSSESTVSRIRTEHFPLTLESARPSHTSQYLCASRGQNTGELFFGEGSRLTVL.

The chain recombines TRBV7-2 with TRBJ1-1, with unresolved D. Deletions cut 7 bases from V and 4 bases from J, with 16 bases between. Germline V gives CDR1 SGHTA, CDR2 FQGNSA. This CDR3 contains 14 residues. Written as DNA, the CDR3 is TGTGCCAGCAAATCGGAGGGTTCGTCCACTGAAGCTTTCTTT. The encoded protein is CASKSEGSSTEAFF.

The rearrangement uses TRBV4-3 and TRBJ2-5; D is ambiguous. Germline V gives CDR1 LGHNA, CDR2 YSLEER. CDR3 length: 13 residues. V lost 0 bases and J lost 5, with 7 bases in between. The CDR3 here is CASSQEYWETQYF. As DNA, the CDR3 is TGCGCCAGCAGCCAAGAATACTGGGAGACCCAGTACTTC.